This entry is about one T cell receptor beta chain. Its antigen is currently unknown. This was the immunoSEQ v3 assay. TCRdb keeps only in-frame clones here, not all; method: immunoSEQ multiplex PCR. Here the sample spans more than 20,000 clones, 78% being singletons. The record originates from a study of TIL therapy for anti-PD-1-resistant metastatic lung cancer. Study outcomes and limitations: The baseline peripheral repertoire was partially replaced by infused TIL clonotypes that later decayed. The cohort had more treatment-naive, never-smoker and oncogene-addicted patients than typical.

The CDR3 length is 11 residues. CDR1 and CDR2 (germline): MDHEN, SYDVKM. V was pared by 4 bases and J by 2 bases, with 3 bases between. Time point denoted: pre-treatment sample, taken before nivolumab and TIL therapy. The chain recombines TRBV28 with TRBJ2-7; D call uncertain. This sequence originates from a person between 25 and 80 years old with non-small cell lung cancer. The sample consisted of blood, taken at baseline. The CDR3 here is CASSSAYEQYF. The CDR3 coding sequence is TGTGCCAGCAGTTCAGCCTACGAGCAGTACTTC.